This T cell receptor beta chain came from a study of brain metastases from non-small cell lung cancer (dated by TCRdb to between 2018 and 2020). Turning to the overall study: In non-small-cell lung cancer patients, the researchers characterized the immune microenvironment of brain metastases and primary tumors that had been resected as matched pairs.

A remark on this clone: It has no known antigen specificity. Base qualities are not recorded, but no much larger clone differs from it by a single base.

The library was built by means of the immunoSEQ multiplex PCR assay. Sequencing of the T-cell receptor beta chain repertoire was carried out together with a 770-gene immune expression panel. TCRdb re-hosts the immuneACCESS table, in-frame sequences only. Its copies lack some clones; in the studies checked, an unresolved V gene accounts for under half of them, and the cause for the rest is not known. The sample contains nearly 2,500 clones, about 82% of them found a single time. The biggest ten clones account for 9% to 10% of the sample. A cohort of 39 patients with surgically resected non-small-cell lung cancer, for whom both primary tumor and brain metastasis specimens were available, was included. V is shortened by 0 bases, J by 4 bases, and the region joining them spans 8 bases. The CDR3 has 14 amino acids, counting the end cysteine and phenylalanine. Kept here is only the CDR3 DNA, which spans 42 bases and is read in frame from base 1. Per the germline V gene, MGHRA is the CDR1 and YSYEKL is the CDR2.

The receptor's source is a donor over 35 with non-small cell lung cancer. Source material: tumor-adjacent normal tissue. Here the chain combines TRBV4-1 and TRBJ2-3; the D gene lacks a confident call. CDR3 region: CASSQDIRSDTQYF. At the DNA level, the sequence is TGCGCCAGCAGCCAAGATATAAGGTCAGATACGCAGTATTTT.